This T cell receptor (beta chain) was sequenced for a study of shared clonotypes between healthy human individuals. As to this clone: Its specificity is unknown.

The assay was carried out at the deep level. For sorted subsets, 150 to 200 ng DNA per replicate equaled approximately 30,000 T cell genomes. Assay used: immunoSEQ multiplex PCR; TCRdb lists only in-frame clones, some missing. The sample yields about 2.3 million clones, just under 95% seen once. Germline V gene sequence: CDR1 SGHNT, CDR2 YYREEE (reference sequence). Trimming left V 4 bases short and J 1 base short, with 21 bases between. The CDR3 contains 18 residues. Study-level results: Generally, naive subsets came out with larger estimated richness than memory subsets. Generation probabilities of non-shared clonotypes were lower (relative to those shared by all four donors).

The V and J genes are TRBV5-4 and TRBJ2-1; unclear D gene. The sample consisted of naive CD4+ T cells from PBMCs. Subset reported: CD45RA+ positively selected. This clonotype was sampled from a man between 18 and 29 years old in good health. Some clones in this sample may be carry-over from other donors' samples. The DNA of the CDR3 is TGTGCCAGCAGCGGTGCCCTTCGGACCTCGCCTTCCTACAATGAGCAGTTCTTC. It specifies CASSGALRTSPSYNEQFF.